One and the same sample provided the 32 T cell receptor beta chains below, sequenced in a study of Ad26.COV2.S vaccination and SARS-CoV-2 variants. Treatment described: roughly 19 received Ad26.COV2.S at low or high dose, single or two shots; about 5 received placebo; per-sample allocation not given. Sampling was performed 63 days after the first vaccine or placebo injection. Produced via immunoSEQ multiplex PCR; TCRdb's table is partial and in-frame only. The sample shows 300,000 to 350,000 clones, about 87% of them seen only once. Material: peripheral blood, obtained in a trial of Ad26.COV2.S vaccine versus placebo. These receptors all stem from a person between 18 and 65 years old who received the Ad26.COV2.S COVID-19 vaccine or a placebo.

The chain uses TRBV6-2 or TRBV6-3 and TRBJ2-7, with 9 bases matching TRBD1. Germline V gene data show CDR1 as MNHEY and CDR2 as SVGEGT. V dropped 6 bases and J dropped 3; count of bases not matched to a gene: 9. CDR3 length: 15 residues. In DNA form, the CDR3 reads TGTGCCAGCAGCGACGACCGACAGGGGGACTACGAGCAGTACTTC. Protein: CASSDDRQGDYEQYF.

The rearrangement links TRBV19 to TRBJ2-4; TRBD1 or TRBD2 may be the D gene (5 bases each). The CDR3 consists of 16 residues. Trimming stripped 3 bases from V and 0 bases from J, with 12 bases between. Per germline, CDR1 LNHDA and CDR2 SQIVND (reference sequence). In nucleotides, the CDR3 is TGTGCCAGTAGTATCCAGGGAGTTCTAGCCAAAAACATTCAGTACTTC. This gives the protein CASSIQGVLAKNIQYF. Supplemented by reference TRBV19 and TRBJ2-4, the full variable domain reads DGGITQSPKYLFRKEGQNVTLSCEQNLNHDAMYWYRQDPGQGLRLIYYSQIVNDFQKGDIAEGYSVSREKKESFPLTVTSAQKNPTAFYLCASSIQGVLAKNIQYFGAGTRLSVL.

The rearrangement links TRBV5-1 to TRBJ1-2; D may be TRBD1 (6 bases). V was clipped by 0 bases and J by 8 bases, with 11 bases between them. In germline, CDR1 is SGHRS, CDR2 YFSETQ. The CDR3 has 13 residues. The CDR3 bases are TGCGCCAGCAGCTTGGAACAGGGTGGGGGCTACACCTTC. Protein sequence: CASSLEQGGGYTF.

The chain couples TRBV5-5 to TRBJ1-1; D is ambiguous. The CDR3 loop spans 16 amino acids. V lost 0 bases and J 4 bases, leaving 16 bases between the germline ends. Germline V lookup: CDR1 SGHKS, CDR2 YYEKEE (reference sequence). CDR3: CASSLDPGRTITEAFF. The CDR3 DNA reads TGTGCCAGCAGCTTGGATCCTGGACGGACGATCACTGAAGCTTTCTTT.

The chain joins TRBV5-4 to TRBJ2-7, with 9 bases aligning to TRBD2. This CDR3 comprises 16 residues. Germline V gives CDR1 SGHNT, CDR2 YYREEE (reference sequence). Trimming removed 3 bases from V and 6 bases from J; junction bases left unmatched: 13. CDR3 region: CASSSPVLAGLSEQYF. The DNA for the CDR3 is TGTGCCAGCAGCTCACCCGTGCTAGCGGGGCTGTCCGAGCAGTACTTC. Full variable domain (rest looked up from reference TRBV5-4 and TRBJ2-7): ETGVTQSPTHLIKTRGQQVTLRCSSQSGHNTVSWYQQALGQGPQFIFQYYREEENGRGNFPPRFSGLQFPNYSSELNVNALELDDSALYLCASSSPVLAGLSEQYFGPGTRLTVT.

The V gene is TRBV6-2 or TRBV6-3, the J gene TRBJ1-2, with 9 bases that match TRBD1. The CDR3 has 16 amino acids. Per the germline V gene, CDR1 is MNHEY and CDR2 is SVGEGT. The junction had 11 bases not matched to a gene; V was cut back by 2 bases and J by 7 bases. The CDR3: CASSYPPGTGIGGYTF. CDR3 in DNA: TGTGCCAGCAGTTACCCACCCGGGACAGGGATTGGTGGCTACACCTTC.

V is TRBV7-2 and J is TRBJ2-7; maybe TRBD1 (5 bases). The germline gives CDR1 SGHTA, CDR2 FQGNSA. The CDR3 contains 14 residues. The V gene lost 7 bases and the J gene lost 6 bases, with 19 bases spanning the gap. The CDR3 DNA reads TGTGCCAGCATCCTAAGGGCAGGGTTCGGCGAGCAGTACTTC. Its translation is CASILRAGFGEQYF.

The rearrangement links TRBV2 to TRBJ2-7; TRBD2 aligns across 10 bases. CDR3 length: 14 amino acids. Germline V lookup: CDR1 SNHLY, CDR2 FYNNEI. J lost 1 base, V lost 11 bases, and 8 bases had no gene match. DNA for the CDR3: TGTGCCGCACGTACACTAGCGGGATCCTACGAGCAGTACTTC. It codes for CAARTLAGSYEQYF.

The chain uses TRBV28 and TRBJ2-7, with D possibly being TRBD2 (6 bases). Looked up from germline, CDR1 is MDHEN and CDR2 is SYDVKM. V shed 6 bases and J shed 2 bases, with 14 bases lying between them. The CDR3 covers 14 residues. This CDR3 is CASRIGTQTYEQYF. CDR3 in DNA: TGTGCCAGCAGGATCGGGACTCAAACCTACGAGCAGTACTTC.

This sequence joins TRBV7-9 and TRBJ1-2; no firm D call. V gave up 5 bases and J gave up 8 bases, with 15 bases separating them. This CDR3 is 13 amino acids long. Germline V gene sequence: CDR1 SEHNR, CDR2 FQNEAQ (reference sequence). The CDR3 DNA is TGTGCCAGCAGCCTGGCGTGGGGAGGCGGCTACACCTTC. Translation: CASSLAWGGGYTF.

The chain carries TRBV30 and TRBJ2-3; 7 bases map to TRBD2. CDR3 length: 16 amino acids. Germline CDR1 and CDR2: GTSNPN and SVGIG (reference sequence). The V and J ends lost 0 bases and 1 base, in that order; junction bases with no gene match: 7. The CDR3 spells CAWSVGGPWGTDTQYF. CDR3 DNA sequence: TGTGCCTGGAGTGTGGGAGGGCCCTGGGGCACAGATACGCAGTATTTT.

DNA of the CDR3: TGTGCCAGTACCCTAGACCGGGACGTCTATTTT. This encodes CASTLDRDVYF. The chain recombines TRBV19 with TRBJ2-3; D is perhaps TRBD1 or TRBD2 (5 bases each). CDR1 is LNHDA, CDR2 SQIVND, per germline (reference sequence). The CDR3 length is 11 residues. Trimming took off 7 bases at V and 15 bases at J, with 17 bases between the two ends.

This rearrangement joins TRBV19 to TRBJ1-3; no reliable D call. Germline-derived CDR1 and CDR2 are LNHDA and SQIVND (reference sequence). V lost 6 bases and J lost 8, with 14 bases in between. The CDR3 contains 13 residues. CDR3 DNA sequence: TGTGCCAGTAGAGTCCGGGAGTGGGACACCATATATTTT. Amino acid sequence: CASRVREWDTIYF. The variable domain in full, completed from reference TRBV19 and TRBJ1-3, reads DGGITQSPKYLFRKEGQNVTLSCEQNLNHDAMYWYRQDPGQGLRLIYYSQIVNDFQKGDIAEGYSVSREKKESFPLTVTSAQKNPTAFYLCASRVREWDTIYFGEGSWLTVV.

The chain joins TRBV3-1 (or the pseudogene TRBV3-2) to TRBJ1-6, with a weak D call TRBD1 (5 bases). Trimming took 11 bases from V and 8 from J, leaving 16 bases between them. Germline CDR1 and CDR2: LGHDT and YNNKEL (reference sequence). The CDR3 length is 13 residues. CDR3 nucleotides: TGTGCCTGCCGGGACGATAGATATTCACCCCTCCACTTT. This codes for CACRDDRYSPLHF.

CDR3 DNA: TGTGCCAGCTCACAGACAGGCCGCCTCCCAGGAAACACCATATATTTT. It yields the protein CASSQTGRLPGNTIYF. V gene TRBV18 combines with J gene TRBJ1-3; perhaps TRBD1 as D (6 bases). This CDR3 spans 16 amino acids. V lost 4 bases and J lost 4, with 17 bases in between. Germline CDR1 reads KGHSH; CDR2 reads LQKENI.

CDR3 amino acids: CASTIYSGRNEQFF. CDR3 nucleotide sequence: TGCGCCAGCACCATCTATAGCGGGAGAAATGAGCAGTTCTTC. The chain combines TRBV5-1 with TRBJ2-1; 9 bases agree with TRBD2. CDR3 size: 14 residues. Germline V lookup: CDR1 SGHRS, CDR2 YFSETQ. After removal of 6 bases from V and 7 bases from J, the junction contained 8 bases not matched to a gene.

This sequence joins TRBV11-2 and TRBJ2-5; no definite D call. Germline V CDR1 and CDR2: SGHAT, FQNNGV. The CDR3 sequence is 15 residues long. V lost 5 bases, J lost 2 bases, and 15 bases lay in between. CDR3 DNA: TGTGCCAGCAGCGCTTATTCGTTGGGACAAGAGACCCAGTACTTC. As protein: CASSAYSLGQETQYF.

The gene calls are TRBV7-3 and TRBJ2-1; D is perhaps TRBD2 (5 bases). This CDR3 is 15 amino acids long. CDR1 is SGHTA, CDR2 FQGTGA, per germline. Trimming removed 0 bases from V and 0 bases from J, with 6 bases in between. CDR3 in amino acids: CASSLTGSSYNEQFF. DNA of the CDR3: TGTGCCAGCAGCTTAACGGGGAGCTCCTACAATGAGCAGTTCTTC. Combining the CDR3 with reference TRBV7-3 and TRBJ2-1 gives the whole variable domain GAGVSQTPSNKVTEKGKYVELRCDPISGHTALYWYRQSLGQGPEFLIYFQGTGAADDSGLPNDRFFAVRPEGSVSTLKIQRTERGDSAVYLCASSLTGSSYNEQFFGPGTRLTVL.

The genes are TRBV5-8 and TRBJ2-1; 9 bases fit TRBD2. There are 14 residues in the CDR3. Per germline, CDR1 SGHTS and CDR2 YDEGEE. Germline trimming cut 4 bases from V and 8 bases from J; bases unmatched to any gene: 7. As DNA, the CDR3 is TGTGCCAGCAGCGATAGCGGGAGTTACGATGAGCAGTTCTTC. Its protein is CASSDSGSYDEQFF.

V usage is TRBV5-1 and J usage is TRBJ2-3; D is perhaps TRBD1 or TRBD2 (5 bases each). The CDR3 has 13 amino acids. V was cut by 0 bases and J by 8 bases, with 10 bases left in between. CDR1 and CDR2 from the germline V gene are SGHRS and YFSETQ. Here the CDR3 reads CASSLDGGGTQYF. CDR3 nucleotides: TGCGCCAGCAGCTTGGATGGGGGTGGTACGCAGTATTTT. Filled out from reference TRBV5-1 and TRBJ2-3, the complete variable domain reads KAGVTQTPRYLIKTRGQQVTLSCSPISGHRSVSWYQQTPGQGLQFLFEYFSETQRNKGNFPGRFSGRQFSNSRSEMNVSTLELGDSALYLCASSLDGGGTQYFGPGTRLTVL.

The chain uses TRBV7-2 and TRBJ1-6; no definite D call. The germline CDR1 and CDR2 sequences are SGHTA and FQGNSA. The CDR3 totals 16 residues. V gave up 4 bases and J gave up 10 bases, with 20 bases separating them. The CDR3 region is CASSSVGGRNFSPLHF. CDR3 DNA: TGTGCCAGCAGCTCCGTTGGTGGCAGGAACTTCTCACCCCTCCACTTT.

In this sample, this clone turned up a few times. V usage is TRBV7-2 and J usage is TRBJ1-5; TRBD1 is a possible D gene (5 bases). The CDR3 covers 15 residues. V shed 1 base and J shed 4 bases, with 11 bases lying between them. CDR1 is SGHTA and CDR2 is FQGNSA in the germline V gene. The CDR3 bases are TGTGCCAGCAGCTTAGGTGGGACGGCTAATCAGCCCCAGCATTTT. Encoded protein: CASSLGGTANQPQHF.

The gene calls are TRBV7-8 and TRBJ1-2; D is perhaps TRBD1 (5 bases). This CDR3 is 13 amino acids long. Germline CDR1 and CDR2: SGHVS and FQNEAQ. The germline V and J ends were trimmed by 4 bases and 3 bases, with 9 bases remaining between them. This CDR3 is CASSSQEYYGYTF. The CDR3 bases are TGTGCCAGCAGCTCACAGGAGTACTATGGCTACACCTTC.

The genes are TRBV9 and TRBJ2-7, with 9 bases matching TRBD1. The CDR3 spans 15 residues. CDR1 is SGDLS and CDR2 is YYNGEE in the germline V gene. The V gene end was trimmed by 3 bases and the J gene end by 2 bases; junction bases not matched to a gene: 6. The DNA of the CDR3 is TGTGCCAGCAGCGAACAGGGGGCGGCCGCCTACGAGCAGTACTTC. Translation: CASSEQGAAAYEQYF. Variable domain in full (rest from reference TRBV9 and TRBJ2-7): DSGVTQTPKHLITATGQRVTLRCSPRSGDLSVYWYQQSLDQGLQFLIQYYNGEERAKGNILERFSAQQFPDLHSELNLSSLELGDSALYFCASSEQGAAAYEQYFGPGTRLTVT.

The chain joins TRBV10-3 to TRBJ1-1; a possible D gene is TRBD1 (5 bases). This CDR3 comprises 14 residues. Germline V gene sequence: CDR1 ENHRY, CDR2 SYGVKD. With 7 bases removed from V and 1 base from J, the gap between germline ends came to 13 bases. The CDR3 region is CAIKDSAGNTEAFF. The CDR3 DNA is TGTGCCATCAAAGACAGCGCGGGGAACACTGAAGCTTTCTTT.

This chain links TRBV30 with TRBJ2-7; TRBD2 is a possible D gene (6 bases). V shed 1 base and J shed 3 bases, with 10 bases lying between them. CDR1 and CDR2 from the germline V gene are GTSNPN and SVGIG (reference sequence). This CDR3 comprises 13 residues. CDR3 sequence (DNA): TGTGCCTGGAGTGCGGGGGTCGGCTACGAGCAGTACTTC. It encodes CAWSAGVGYEQYF. Full variable domain (remainder filled in from reference TRBV30 and TRBJ2-7): SQTIHQWPATLVQPVGSPLSLECTVEGTSNPNLYWYRQAAGRGLQLLFYSVGIGQISSEVPQNLSASRPQDRQFILSSKKLLLSDSGFYLCAWSAGVGYEQYFGPGTRLTVT.

The CDR3 spells CASSLGLRNEQFF. The CDR3 nucleotides read TGTGCCAGCAGCCTTGGACTTCGCAATGAGCAGTTCTTC. The chain couples TRBV6-5 to TRBJ2-1, with D possibly being TRBD2 (5 bases). The CDR3 runs to 13 residues. V lost 6 bases, J lost 6 bases, and 12 bases lay in between. Germline CDR1 and CDR2: MNHEY and SVGAGI.

The chain combines TRBV28 with TRBJ2-7, with D tentatively TRBD2 (5 bases). There are 14 residues in the CDR3. Looked up from germline, CDR1 is MDHEN and CDR2 is SYDVKM. With 6 bases removed from V and 1 base from J, the gap between germline ends came to 13 bases. The DNA of the CDR3 is TGTGCCAGCAGAACCCCCGGGGAGTCCTACGAGCAGTACTTC. Amino acid sequence: CASRTPGESYEQYF.

The chain has TRBV11-3 and TRBJ1-1, with 8 positions matching TRBD1. The V and J ends lost 3 bases and 1 base, in that order; junction bases with no gene match: 1. Germline V gene data show CDR1 as SGHNT and CDR2 as YENEEA. CDR3 length equals 14 residues. The CDR3 DNA is TGTGCCAGCAGCTTCGGACAGGGGAACACTGAAGCTTTCTTT. Protein: CASSFGQGNTEAFF.

The chain combines TRBV11-2 with TRBJ2-1; TRBD2 matches 9 bases. The V segment lost 0 bases and the J segment 3 bases; nucleotides outside the gene matches: 0. CDR1 is SGHAT and CDR2 is FQNNGV in the germline V gene. The CDR3 length is 15 residues. CDR3 loop: CASSLELAGYNEQFF. CDR3 nucleotides: TGTGCCAGCAGCTTAGAACTAGCGGGCTACAATGAGCAGTTCTTC.

The V call is TRBV29-1, the J call TRBJ2-2; no clear D gene. From germline, CDR1 is SQVTM and CDR2 ANQGSEA. Trimming pared 4 bases from V and 0 bases from J, leaving 12 bases between. CDR3 size: 15 residues. The CDR3 nucleotides are TGCAGCGTTGTGGTTGGGGATGCGAACACCGGGGAGCTGTTTTTT. Translating gives CSVVVGDANTGELFF.

A few counts support this clone. The chain links TRBV5-1 to TRBJ1-5; no reliable D call. Germline values: CDR1 SGHRS, CDR2 YFSETQ. The CDR3 runs to 15 residues. V lost 0 bases to trimming and J lost 2 bases, with 9 bases between them. CDR3 in amino acids: CASSLDALGNQPQHF. DNA of the CDR3: TGCGCCAGCAGCTTGGACGCTTTGGGCAATCAGCCCCAGCATTTT.